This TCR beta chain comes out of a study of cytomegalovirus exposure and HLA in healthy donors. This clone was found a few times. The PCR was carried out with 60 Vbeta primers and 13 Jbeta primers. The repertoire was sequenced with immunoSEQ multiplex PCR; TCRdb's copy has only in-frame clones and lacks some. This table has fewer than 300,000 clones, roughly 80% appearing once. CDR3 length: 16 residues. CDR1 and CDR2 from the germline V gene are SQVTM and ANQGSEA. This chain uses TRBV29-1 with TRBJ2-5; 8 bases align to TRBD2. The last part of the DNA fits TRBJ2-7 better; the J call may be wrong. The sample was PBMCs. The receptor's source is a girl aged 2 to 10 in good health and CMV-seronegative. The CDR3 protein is CSVEGSEGGRNYEQYF. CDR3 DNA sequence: TGCAGCGTTGAAGGATCTGAAGGCGGGAGGAATTACGAGCAGTACTTC.